The clone carrying this T cell receptor (beta chain) was seen at least ten times. Antigen specificity is unknown. TCRdb reprocessed the reads via MiXCR and lists one record per CDR3 protein. The sample lists about 830,000 distinct CDR3 sequences, approximately 30% occurring once. The junction had 4 bases not matched to a gene; V was cut back by 4 bases and J by 6 bases. Germline V lookup: CDR1 SEHNR, CDR2 FQNEAQ (reference sequence). This CDR3 has 14 amino acids. This entry belongs to a study of T cell repertoires in cytomegalovirus infection. Across the whole study: Indicated by public TCR beta signatures were CMV infection and matching HLA type. Study-wide results and limits: Summed public TCR beta family frequency identified CMV carriers bearing the relevant HLA.

The sample was cultured CD8+ T cells from PBMCs, taken from culture after CMV antigen stimulation. This receptor was taken from a human donor in good health (CMV status not recorded). Some clones in this sample may be carry-over from other donors' samples. The chain joins TRBV7-9 to TRBJ2-2; 8 positions agree with TRBD1. CDR3 DNA: TGTGCCAGCAGCTCTGGACAGGGACCCGGGGAGCTGTTTTTT. As protein: CASSSGQGPGELFF.